The next 7 T cell receptor beta chains were all read from a single sample in a study of control samples from healthy donors and cancer patients. The data were produced by immunoSEQ multiplex PCR, yet TCRdb's version contains in-frame clones alone and is incomplete. The sample holds 90,000 to 140,000 clones, 83% seen once. Specimen: blood. All receptors come from a woman aged 45-65 years in good health.

The chain carries TRBV24-1 and TRBJ1-2; unclear D gene. Looked up from germline, CDR1 is KGHDR and CDR2 is SFDVKD. The V end lost 8 bases, the J end lost 7 bases, and 13 bases lay between the germline ends. This CDR3 comprises 12 residues. CDR3: CATTSGTGGYTF. The CDR3 coding sequence is TGTGCCACCACTTCGGGTACCGGTGGCTACACCTTC.

The chain has TRBV30 and TRBJ1-4, with 8 nucleotides matching TRBD1. The trim removed 0 bases at V and 0 bases at J, leaving 6 bases unmatched. The germline gives CDR1 GTSNPN, CDR2 SVGIG (reference sequence). The CDR3 is 17 residues long. CDR3 coding DNA: TGTGCCTGGAGTGTGCCGGGACAGGCTTCAACTAATGAAAAACTGTTTTTT. Protein product: CAWSVPGQASTNEKLFF. The variable domain in full, with the rest retrieved from reference TRBV30 and TRBJ1-4, is SQTIHQWPATLVQPVGSPLSLECTVEGTSNPNLYWYRQAAGRGLQLLFYSVGIGQISSEVPQNLSASRPQDRQFILSSKKLLLSDSGFYLCAWSVPGQASTNEKLFFGSGTQLSVL.

This rearrangement joins TRBV28 to TRBJ2-7; D is possibly TRBD1 or TRBD2 (5 bases each). There are 14 residues in the CDR3. The germline gives CDR1 MDHEN, CDR2 SYDVKM. Trimming removed 6 bases at V and 8 bases at J, with 20 bases between. The CDR3 sequence is CASRDPERGGQQYF. The DNA of the CDR3 is TGTGCCAGCAGGGACCCCGAGAGGGGCGGGCAGCAGTACTTC.

The chain links TRBV7-9 to TRBJ2-3; TRBD2 matches 14 bases. The CDR3 runs to 19 residues. Germline V CDR1 and CDR2: SEHNR, FQNEAQ (reference sequence). After removal of 5 bases from V and 2 bases from J, the junction contained 12 bases not matched to a gene. As DNA, the CDR3 is TGTGCCAGCAGCAGAGGACTAGCGGGGGGCCTTGACACCACAGATACGCAGTATTTT. This gives the protein CASSRGLAGGLDTTDTQYF.

The gene calls are TRBV3-1 (or the pseudogene TRBV3-2) and TRBJ1-1, with a weak D call TRBD1 (5 bases). Germline V gives CDR1 LGHDT, CDR2 YNNKEL (reference sequence). V was shortened by 2 bases and J by 2 bases, with 9 bases between the two germline ends. CDR3 size: 14 residues. CDR3 sequence reads: CASSQSTENTEAFF. DNA for the CDR3: TGTGCCAGCAGCCAATCGACAGAAAACACTGAAGCTTTCTTT.

The V call is TRBV5-6, the J call TRBJ2-1; 7 bases fit TRBD2. Germline V gene sequence: CDR1 SGHDT, CDR2 YYEEEE. The CDR3 runs to 17 residues. V gave up 0 bases and J gave up 0 bases; unmatched junction bases: 6. The CDR3 loop reads CASSLERTRFSYNEQFF. CDR3 bases: TGTGCCAGCAGCTTGGAACGGACTAGATTCTCCTACAATGAGCAGTTCTTC.

The count of this clone is one. The chain is built from TRBV4-1 and TRBJ2-7; TRBD1 aligns across 9 bases. V lost 8 bases to trimming and J lost 2 bases; unmatched junction nucleotides: 10. Germline CDR1 MGHRA, CDR2 YSYEKL. This CDR3 has 15 amino acids. CDR3 sequence: CASGHRTGAAYEQYF. The CDR3 coding sequence is TGCGCCAGCGGGCACAGGACAGGGGCCGCCTACGAGCAGTACTTC.